This T cell receptor beta chain is drawn from a study of tumor-infiltrating lymphocytes in primary liver carcinoma. As for the study in general: Subjects consisted of male and female patients aged 30 to 69 years. Productive TCRbeta read counts per sample ran from roughly 3.3 to 6.8 million and were similar across tissue types. Study-level results: Tumors reached a significantly greater top-250-clone fraction than blood did (p = 0.039).

The germline V gene has CDR1 SGHAT and CDR2 FQNNGV. CDR3 length equals 15 residues. V was pared by 8 bases and J by 4 bases, with 11 bases of the junction left unmatched. This clonotype was detected ten times or more. The antigen remains unidentified. The study extracted blood RNA from unsorted whole blood and also extracted germline DNA. From 400 to 500 ng total RNA, TCR beta cDNA was generated with a primer in the constant region. Sequencing libraries for TCR beta derived from three nested multiplex PCR rounds that used slightly modified ARM-PCR. Each of the first two PCR rounds ran nine to ten cycles with TRBV1-TRBV30 forward and C-beta reverse primers. TCRdb fed the multiplex PCR reads into MiXCR, producing one record per CDR3 protein. The data contain about 330,000 distinct CDR3 sequences, around three fifths of them seen just once; the ten biggest clones take up roughly 6.5%.

The V gene is TRBV11-2, the J gene TRBJ2-1, with 7 bases fitting TRBD2. This clonotype was obtained from a man aged 35 to 55 with primary liver carcinoma and hepatitis B virus infection. Material: peripheral blood. This CDR3 is CASRRPASGYNEQFF. Here the CDR3 DNA reads TGTGCCAGCCGCCGCCCGGCTAGCGGTTACAATGAGCAGTTCTTC.